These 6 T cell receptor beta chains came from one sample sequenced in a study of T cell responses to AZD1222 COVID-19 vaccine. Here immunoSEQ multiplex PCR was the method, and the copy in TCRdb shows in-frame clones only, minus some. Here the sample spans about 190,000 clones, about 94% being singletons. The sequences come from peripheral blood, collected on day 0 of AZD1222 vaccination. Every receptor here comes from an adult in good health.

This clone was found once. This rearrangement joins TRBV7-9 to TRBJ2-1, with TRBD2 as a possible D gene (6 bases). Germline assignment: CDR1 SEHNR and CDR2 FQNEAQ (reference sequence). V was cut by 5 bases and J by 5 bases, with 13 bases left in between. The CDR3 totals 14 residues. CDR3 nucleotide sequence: TGTGCCAGCAGCGGAGCGGGCTTAAACAATGAGCAGTTCTTC. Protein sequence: CASSGAGLNNEQFF.

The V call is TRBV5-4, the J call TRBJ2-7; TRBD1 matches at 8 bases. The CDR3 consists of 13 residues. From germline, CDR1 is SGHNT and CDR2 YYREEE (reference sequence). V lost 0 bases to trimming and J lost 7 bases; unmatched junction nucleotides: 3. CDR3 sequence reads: CASSLGTGSEQYF. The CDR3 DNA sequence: TGTGCCAGCAGCTTGGGGACAGGGAGTGAGCAGTACTTC.

The CDR3 loop is CASSLSSLRSPLHF. The CDR3 DNA reads as TGTGCCAGCAGTTTATCGAGCTTACGTTCACCCCTCCACTTT. The chain couples TRBV27 to TRBJ1-6; no clear D gene. The CDR3 has 14 residues. Trimming removed 0 bases from V and 9 bases from J, with 9 bases in between. In germline, CDR1 is MNHEY, CDR2 SMNVEV (reference sequence).

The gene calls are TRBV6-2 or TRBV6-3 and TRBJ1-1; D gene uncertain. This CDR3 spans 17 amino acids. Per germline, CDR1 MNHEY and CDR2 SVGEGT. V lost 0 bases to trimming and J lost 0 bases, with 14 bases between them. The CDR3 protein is CASSYSRRAAMNTEAFF. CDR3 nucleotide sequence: TGTGCCAGCAGTTACTCGCGAAGGGCGGCCATGAACACTGAAGCTTTCTTT.

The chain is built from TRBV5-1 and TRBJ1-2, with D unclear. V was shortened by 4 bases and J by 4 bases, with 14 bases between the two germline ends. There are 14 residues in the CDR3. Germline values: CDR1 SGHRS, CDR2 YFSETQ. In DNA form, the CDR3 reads TGCGCCAGCAGCGCAGGACCGCCGATCTATGGCTACACCTTC. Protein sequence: CASSAGPPIYGYTF. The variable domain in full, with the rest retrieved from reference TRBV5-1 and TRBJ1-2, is KAGVTQTPRYLIKTRGQQVTLSCSPISGHRSVSWYQQTPGQGLQFLFEYFSETQRNKGNFPGRFSGRQFSNSRSEMNVSTLELGDSALYLCASSAGPPIYGYTFGSGTRLTVV.

The CDR3 nucleotides read TGTGCCAGCAGCGCCCATTCCAATCAAGAGACCCAGTACTTC. Translating gives CASSAHSNQETQYF. This rearrangement joins TRBV9 to TRBJ2-5; D is uncertain. Trimming removed 3 bases at V and 2 bases at J, with 11 bases between. The CDR3 is made up of 14 amino acids. Germline assignment: CDR1 SGDLS and CDR2 YYNGEE.